The 5 T cell receptor beta chains below were found in one sample sequenced in a study of CD8 T cells in ankylosing spondylitis. MiXCR, run by TCRdb on the 5' RACE reads, gives a single entry per CDR3 protein. This sample yields some 350,000 distinct CDR3 sequences, of which roughly 14% are seen a single time; 1.1% belongs to the top ten. Sequencing used blood, either unsorted or a sorted T cell fraction (not recorded which). The receptors originated from a male donor with ankylosing spondylitis or in good health (not recorded which).

To note about this clonotype: Possible read error: a much larger clone is one base away. The V call is TRBV20-1, the J call TRBJ1-4, with TRBD1 as a possible D gene (5 bases). Germline CDR1 and CDR2: DFQATT and SNEGSKA (reference sequence). There are 17 residues in the CDR3. CDR3 protein: CCARRDGGAATNEKLFF. CDR3 DNA sequence: TGCTGTGCTAGAAGGGACGGAGGAGCAGCAACTAATGAAAAACTGTTTTTT.

This clonotype was counted only a few times. The V and J genes are TRBV6-1 and TRBJ1-2; D is unclear. CDR1 and CDR2 from the germline V gene are MNHNS and SASEGT. The CDR3 is 12 residues long. V shed 4 bases and J shed 7 bases, with 10 bases lying between them. CDR3: CASSVGSGGYTF. The CDR3 DNA sequence: TGTGCCAGCAGTGTGGGGTCGGGTGGCTACACCTTC.

The gene calls are TRBV10-2 and TRBJ2-1; no clear D gene. The CDR3 sequence is 15 residues long. The V gene lost 7 bases and the J gene lost 2 bases, with 15 bases spanning the gap. Germline V gene data show CDR1 as WSHSY and CDR2 as SAAADI. CDR3 sequence reads: CASKTEGHPYNEQFF. As DNA, the CDR3 is TGCGCCAGCAAGACTGAAGGGCATCCCTACAATGAGCAGTTCTTC.

This chain uses TRBV6-1 with TRBJ1-1; TRBD1 agrees at 9 bases. This CDR3 has 15 amino acids. V lost 5 bases and J lost 5; bases outside the gene matches: 9. CDR1 is MNHNS and CDR2 is SASEGT in the germline V gene. CDR3 nucleotides: TGTGCCAGCAGTAGGGCACAGGGGGCAAGGACTGAAGCTTTCTTT. This codes for CASSRAQGARTEAFF.

By frequency in the sample, this clonotype is medium-sized. The genes are TRBV5-1 and TRBJ2-7; D is possibly TRBD2 (6 bases). Between the trimmed V and J ends, which lost 2 bases and 7 bases, there was a span of 16 bases. The CDR3 has 14 residues. The germline gives CDR1 SGHRS, CDR2 YFSETQ. In nucleotides, the CDR3 is TGCGCCAGCAGCTTATCGGCGGGGAATAGGGAGCAGTACTTC. Protein product: CASSLSAGNREQYF.